This T cell receptor beta chain was identified during a study of Graves' ophthalmopathy and Graves' hyperthyroidism (dated 2018 in TCRdb). Background for the entire study: Peripheral blood was collected before any treatment was given, at the time of initial diagnosis. Following sample collection, hyperthyroidism patients were given methimazole at a starting dose of 30 mg daily, and ophthalmopathy patients were given high-dose intravenous methylprednisolone. In total, 135 blood samples were TCR-sequenced: some 40 ophthalmopathy, 80 or so hyperthyroidism and approximately 17 hyperthyroidism-to-ophthalmopathy patients. To explore V-J signatures distinguishing ophthalmopathy from hyperthyroidism, a discovery set of around 100 patients (roughly 42 ophthalmopathy, 55 to 60 stable hyperthyroidism) was enrolled. The 100 discovery patients were divided at random into training and test sets in a 7:3 ratio. For independent validation, a separate cohort was made up of 18 hyperthyroidism patients plus 17 patients who later progressed from hyperthyroidism to ophthalmopathy. The study used TCR beta repertoire signatures to distinguish Graves' ophthalmopathy from Graves' hyperthyroidism and to predict progression to ophthalmopathy. T-cell repertoires of thyroid tissue and blood were compared in several hyperthyroidism patients.

Stable hyperthyroidism was defined as no progression to ophthalmopathy within 18 months of follow-up. Hyperthyroidism patients were newly diagnosed, with disease duration under 2 months, and aged 18 to 65 years. Patients were excluded if they had other autoimmune diseases, uncontrolled infections, pregnancy or lactation. Clinical symptoms, serum thyroxine, TRAb, thyroid ultrasound and orbital computed tomography were used for diagnosis. Ficoll-Paque density gradient centrifugation was used to isolate PBMCs from under 11 ml of fresh peripheral blood. Trizol reagent was used to extract the total RNA, and its quality was then checked on an Agilent 2100 Bioanalyzer. Summary of the overall study and its limitations: Most of the expanded thyroid clonotypes with a frequency above 0.001 were also detected in blood, and it was suggested that the thyroid immune response may be reflected by blood repertoires. No statistical method was used to predetermine the sample size, and group allocation was not hidden from the investigators. In cross-validation, the 13-signature model distinguished ophthalmopathy from stable hyperthyroidism with approximately 90% sensitivity and about 84% specificity, and in the test set the corresponding values were 80% and 75%. In validation, the model predicted ophthalmopathy progression with roughly 68% sensitivity and 72.22% specificity; eleven to twelve predicted patients were CT-confirmed with GO in a median of about 6.1 months.

For repertoire sequencing, TCR beta CDR3 regions were amplified from RNA transcripts. A first-round RT-PCR used HTBI primers with the Qiagen OneStep RT-PCR kit, followed by a second-round multiplex PCR, size selection and purification. Libraries were sequenced paired-end with 100 bp reads on an Illumina HiSeq2000. In the original analysis: Reads were processed with SOAPnuke, discarding reads with adapters, uncalled bases, mean Phred below 15, or no exact constant-primer or identifier match. COPE v1.2.5 was used to merge the high-quality paired reads. Unique nucleotide sequences were defined as clonotypes and aligned to IMGT TRB V, D and J references using MiTCR v1.1. Analysis was restricted to V-J combinations with a frequency above 0.0001, which covered roughly 99% of repertoires. For each V-J combination, a TCR clonal expansion and chaos score was defined as the ratio of F50 clonal expansion to chaos observed in the TCRdist matrix. Welch's t-statistics and random forest were used to reduce features to more than ten V-J combinations, which were fed into a naive Bayes classifier. The Morisita-Horn index was used to measure how similar the thyroid and blood repertoires were. TCRdb reprocessing: public reads trimmed at Q25 with fastp, clones called with MiXCR, in-frame beta chains kept. All rows with the same CDR3 protein become a single entry with the most common DNA and genes. These V and J calls derive from TCRdb rather than the authors' analysis. The sample profile shows roughly 610,000 distinct CDR3 sequences; 20% to 25% of them were found once. The ten largest clones capture 7.1% of the sample.

This clonotype has a count of ten or more. This receptor's antigen is unknown. Mismatch with germline at one junction end may stem from a read error. The CDR3 runs 13 residues from the cysteine to the phenylalanine. Kept here is only the CDR3 DNA, which spans 39 bases and is read in frame from base 1. The germline V gene supplies CDR1 MNHEY and CDR2 SVGEGT. The chain uses TRBV6-2 or TRBV6-3 and TRBJ2-4; the D gene is perhaps TRBD2, from 6 matching bases. This clonotype was sampled from a woman in her late teens or twenties with stable Graves' hyperthyroidism. Some clones in this sample may be carry-over from other donors' samples. Donor details come from another sample of the same person, matched by shared clones. Material for sequencing was peripheral blood. The DNA sequence follows: TGTGCCAGCGGGTCGGGACTGGTGGACATTAAGTACTTC. Translated, this is CASGSGLVDIKYF.